This is a list of T cell receptor beta chains from one sample in a study of cytomegalovirus exposure and HLA in healthy donors. TCRdb's table, derived via immunoSEQ multiplex PCR, lists solely in-frame clones and lacks some. The table shows 180,000 or so clones, with 60% to 80% occurring only once. Sequenced sample: PBMCs. The receptors stem from a man aged 45-60 years in good health and CMV-seropositive. Both conserved end residues are part of each CDR3. For some rows the clone size is stated as once, few or many, or as a class when expanded; others skip it.

j_gene: TRBJ1-4; v_gene: TRBV4-1; abundance: -; CDR3aa: CASSAPGQREKLFF
j_gene: TRBJ2-2; v_gene: TRBV27; abundance: -; CDR3aa: CASSRYSANTGELFF
j_gene: -; v_gene: TRBV2; abundance: -; CDR3aa: CASSDNYEQYF
j_gene: TRBJ1-6; v_gene: TRBV7-6; abundance: -; CDR3aa: CASSLGTDNSPLHF
j_gene: TRBJ1-6; v_gene: TRBV5-1; abundance: -; CDR3aa: CASSSGQGNSPLHF
j_gene: TRBJ2-7; v_gene: TRBV4-1; abundance: -; CDR3aa: CASSYQDATGYEQYF
j_gene: TRBJ1-5; v_gene: TRBV19; abundance: few; CDR3aa: CASSQARPNNQPQHF
j_gene: TRBJ2-1; v_gene: TRBV15; abundance: few; CDR3aa: CATSTWGQGGNEQFF
j_gene: TRBJ2-3; v_gene: TRBV7-2; abundance: -; CDR3aa: CASSLRAGGGSDTDTQYF
j_gene: TRBJ1-3; v_gene: TRBV10-3; abundance: -; CDR3aa: CAISESGTWRGGNTIYF
j_gene: TRBJ1-3; v_gene: TRBV6-1; abundance: -; CDR3aa: CASSAQPRGRSSGNTIYF
j_gene: TRBJ2-2; v_gene: TRBV5-1; abundance: few; CDR3aa: CASSWRAGYTGELFF
j_gene: TRBJ2-2; v_gene: TRBV10-3; abundance: -; CDR3aa: CASQTGANTGELFF
j_gene: TRBJ2-2; v_gene: TRBV2; abundance: -; CDR3aa: CASSERLENTGELFF
j_gene: TRBJ1-1; v_gene: TRBV28; abundance: -; CDR3aa: CASSWTVNTEAFF
j_gene: TRBJ1-4; v_gene: TRBV28; abundance: -; CDR3aa: CASSPTLQAVGEKLFF
j_gene: TRBJ2-7; v_gene: TRBV5-4; abundance: once; CDR3aa: CASSPQGTGYGEQYF
j_gene: TRBJ2-1; v_gene: TRBV14; abundance: -; CDR3aa: CASSQGPVTYNEQFF
j_gene: TRBJ2-6; v_gene: TRBV4-3; abundance: few; CDR3aa: CASSRGQGVSSSGANVLTF
j_gene: TRBJ1-1; v_gene: TRBV28; abundance: -; CDR3aa: CASYSGTESRAFF
j_gene: TRBJ1-1; v_gene: TRBV7-2; abundance: few; CDR3aa: CASSPDRGGTEAFF
j_gene: TRBJ1-5; v_gene: TRBV5-1; abundance: -; CDR3aa: CASSPGQGPYSNQPQHF
j_gene: TRBJ1-5; v_gene: TRBV5-4; abundance: -; CDR3aa: CASSSDRNQPQHF
j_gene: TRBJ1-1; v_gene: TRBV19; abundance: -; CDR3aa: CASSIGTGVSAEAFF